A selection of T cell receptor beta chains follows, all from one sample in a study of blood T cell repertoires in COVID-19. Repertoires were generated with immunoSEQ multiplex PCR, while TCRdb's copy carries only in-frame clones and drops some. Altogether about 99,000 clones are present, roughly 89% being singletons, with the ten largest covering under 20%. Specimen: peripheral blood. These receptor sequences come from a woman of 80 years or more in a cohort sampled during active COVID-19. Both conserved end residues are part of each CDR3. The order of the fields is clone size, D gene, J gene, V gene, CDR3 protein, CDR3 DNA. D genes are given only for firm matches. The listing skips clone size in some rows; elsewhere it reads once, few, many or a size class.

once - TRBJ2-5 TRBV18 CASSPFPNQETQYF TGTGCCAGCTCACCATTCCCAAATCAAGAGACCCAGTACTTC
once - TRBJ1-4 TRBV23-1 CASSQSNIQVCEKLFF TGCGCCAGCAGTCAATCGAATATCCAGGTTTGCGAAAAACTGTTTTTT
- TRBD1 TRBJ2-1 TRBV18 CASSRGQTHSYNEQFF TGTGCCAGCTCACGGGGACAGACCCACTCCTACAATGAGCAGTTCTTC
once TRBD2 TRBJ2-3 TRBV9 CASSPPGLASRADTQYF TGTGCCAGCAGCCCCCCGGGACTAGCTTCAAGGGCGGATACGCAGTATTTT
- - TRBJ2-2 TRBV10-2 CASSERGGELFF TGCGCCAGCAGTGAGCGAGGCGGGGAGCTGTTTTTT
- - TRBJ1-2 TRBV4-2 CASSRSPQGNYGYTF TGTGCCAGCAGCCGCTCGCCTCAGGGTAACTATGGCTACACCTTC
- TRBD1 TRBJ2-1 TRBV7-9 CASSLGRTGGRNEQFF TGTGCCAGCAGCTTAGGAAGGACAGGGGGTAGGAATGAGCAGTTCTTC
- TRBD2 TRBJ2-7 TRBV11-2 CASSKGLAGDEQYF TGTGCCAGCAGCAAGGGACTAGCAGGTGACGAGCAGTACTTC
- - TRBJ1-2 TRBV9 CASSVGVSQSGHGYTF TGTGCCAGCAGCGTAGGGGTTAGCCAGAGCGGGCATGGCTACACCTTC
once - TRBJ1-3 TRBV3-1/TRBV3-2 CASSGQGVTGNTIYF TGTGCCAGCAGCGGGCAGGGTGTGACTGGAAACACCATATATTTT
- TRBD2 TRBJ2-3 TRBV2 CASRGGVASGRSGTQYF TGTGCCAGCAGGGGGGGGGTGGCTAGCGGGAGGTCCGGTACGCAGTATTTT
once TRBD1 TRBJ1-4 TRBV24-1 CATSDAGTGTGEKLFF TGTGCCACCAGTGATGCAGGGACAGGGACGGGTGAAAAACTGTTTTTT
- - TRBJ2-1 TRBV6-5 CASSQTRSDNEQFF TGTGCCAGCAGTCAGACTAGATCGGACAATGAGCAGTTCTTC
- - TRBJ2-5 TRBV7-9 CASSFGSGETQYF TGTGCCAGCAGCTTTGGATCCGGGGAGACCCAGTACTTC
- - TRBJ2-1 TRBV5-4 CASRTGGAPSYNEQFF TGTGCCAGCAGAACCGGCGGGGCCCCCTCTTACAATGAGCAGTTCTTC
- - TRBJ2-1 TRBV27 CASRRREYYNEQFF TGTGCCAGCAGAAGGCGGGAATACTACAATGAGCAGTTCTTC
- - TRBJ1-5 TRBV2 CASSESSGAKQPQHF TGTGCCAGCAGTGAATCAAGTGGGGCCAAACAGCCCCAGCATTTT
- - TRBJ1-1 TRBV4-2 CASSQGGNTEAFF TGTGCCAGCAGCCAAGGAGGGAACACTGAAGCTTTCTTT